This T cell receptor (beta chain) came from a study of T-cell memory formation after mild COVID-19. One entry per CDR3 protein results from TCRdb running MiXCR on the 5' RACE reads. The data hold about 160,000 distinct CDR3 sequences, with around 30% observed a single time. A note on this clonotype: Its antigen remains unidentified.

Study findings and constraints: Second-wave clones that peaked on day 37 lacked confirmed SARS-CoV-2 specificity.

Sequenced material: PBMCs or a T cell subset sorted from them (not recorded which). The receptor comes from an adult woman who had mild COVID-19 (a few samples of this study predate the infection). Cell type and time point are not known.

This CDR3 is CASSPSRTMNTEAFF. CDR3 bases: TGTGCCAGTAGTCCAAGTCGTACTATGAACACTGAAGCTTTCTTT. The V and J genes are TRBV19 and TRBJ1-1; D remains ambiguous. V was trimmed by 5 bases and J by 0 bases, leaving 13 bases between them. Germline V gives CDR1 LNHDA, CDR2 SQIVND (reference sequence). The length of the CDR3 is 15 residues. The full variable domain, in which reference TRBV19 and TRBJ1-1 provide the parts outside the CDR3, is DGGITQSPKYLFRKEGQNVTLSCEQNLNHDAMYWYRQDPGQGLRLIYYSQIVNDFQKGDIAEGYSVSREKKESFPLTVTSAQKNPTAFYLCASSPSRTMNTEAFFGQGTRLTVV.